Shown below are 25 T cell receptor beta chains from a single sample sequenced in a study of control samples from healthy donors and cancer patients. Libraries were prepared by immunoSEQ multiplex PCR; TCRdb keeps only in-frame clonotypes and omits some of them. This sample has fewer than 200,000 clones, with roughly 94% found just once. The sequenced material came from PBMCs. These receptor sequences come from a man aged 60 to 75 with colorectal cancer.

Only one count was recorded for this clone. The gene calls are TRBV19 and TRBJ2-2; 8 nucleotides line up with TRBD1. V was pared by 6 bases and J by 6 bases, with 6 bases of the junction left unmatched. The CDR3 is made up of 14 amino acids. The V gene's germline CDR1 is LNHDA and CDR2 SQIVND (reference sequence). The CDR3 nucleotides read TGTGCCAGTAGCAACCCAGGGGGCTCCGGGGAGCTGTTTTTT. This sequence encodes CASSNPGGSGELFF.

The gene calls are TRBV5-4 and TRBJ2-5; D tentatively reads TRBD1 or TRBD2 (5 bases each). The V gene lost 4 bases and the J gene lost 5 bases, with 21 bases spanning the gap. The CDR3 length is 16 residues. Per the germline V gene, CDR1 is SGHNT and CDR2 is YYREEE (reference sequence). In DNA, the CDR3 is TGTGCCAGCAGCCCTGGCACTAGAGGGGCCGGGGAGACCCAGTACTTC. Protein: CASSPGTRGAGETQYF.

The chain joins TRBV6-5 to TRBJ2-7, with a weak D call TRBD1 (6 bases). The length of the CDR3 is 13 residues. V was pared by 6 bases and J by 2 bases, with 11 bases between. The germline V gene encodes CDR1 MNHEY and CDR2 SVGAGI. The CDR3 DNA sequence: TGTGCCAGCAGCTCAACAGGGACCTACGAGCAGTACTTC. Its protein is CASSSTGTYEQYF.

The CDR3 coding sequence is TGTGCCAGCGAATACGGGGATAACCAAGAGACCCAGTACTTC. It specifies CASEYGDNQETQYF. The chain has TRBV6-5 and TRBJ2-5; D is possibly TRBD2 (5 bases). The CDR3 contains 14 residues. V was trimmed by 8 bases and J by 0 bases, leaving 13 bases between them. The germline gives CDR1 MNHEY, CDR2 SVGAGI.

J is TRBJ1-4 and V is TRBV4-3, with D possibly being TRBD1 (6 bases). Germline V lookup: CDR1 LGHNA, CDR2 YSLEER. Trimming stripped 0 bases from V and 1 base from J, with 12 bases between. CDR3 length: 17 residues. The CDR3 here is CASSQEGGLRTNEKLFF. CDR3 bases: TGCGCCAGCAGCCAAGAGGGGGGGCTGCGAACTAATGAAAAACTGTTTTTT.

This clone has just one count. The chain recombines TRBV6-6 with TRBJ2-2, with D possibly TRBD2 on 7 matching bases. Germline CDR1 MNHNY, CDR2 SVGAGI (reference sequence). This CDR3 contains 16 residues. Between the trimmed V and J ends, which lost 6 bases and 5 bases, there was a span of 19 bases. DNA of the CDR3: TGTGCCAGCAGCGGGGCCGGGGGGCCGAGGACCGGGGAGCTGTTTTTT. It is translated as CASSGAGGPRTGELFF.

This CDR3 reads CASKHPRWEQYF. The CDR3 DNA sequence: TGTGCCAGCAAACATCCGAGATGGGAGCAGTACTTC. The chain uses TRBV28 and TRBJ2-7, with D unclear. Germline CDR1 and CDR2: MDHEN and SYDVKM. This CDR3 has 12 amino acids. Trimming stripped 7 bases from V and 7 bases from J, with 14 bases between.

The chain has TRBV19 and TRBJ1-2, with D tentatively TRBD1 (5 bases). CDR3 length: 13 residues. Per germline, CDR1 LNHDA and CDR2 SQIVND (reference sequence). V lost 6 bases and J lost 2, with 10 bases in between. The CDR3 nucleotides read TGTGCCAGTAGCAGAGGGGACAACTATGGCTACACCTTC. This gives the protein CASSRGDNYGYTF.

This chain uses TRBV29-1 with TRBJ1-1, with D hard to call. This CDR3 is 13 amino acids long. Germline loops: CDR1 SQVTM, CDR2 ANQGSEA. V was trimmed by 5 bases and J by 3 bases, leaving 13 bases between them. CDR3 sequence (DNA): TGCAGCGTTAAGAGACCTAGCGACACTGAAGCTTTCTTT. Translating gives CSVKRPSDTEAFF.

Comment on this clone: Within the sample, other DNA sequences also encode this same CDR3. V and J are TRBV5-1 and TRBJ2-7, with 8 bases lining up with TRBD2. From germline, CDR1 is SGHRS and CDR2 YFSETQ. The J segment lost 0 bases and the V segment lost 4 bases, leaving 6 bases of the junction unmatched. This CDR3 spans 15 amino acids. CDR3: CASSDGRGASYEQYF. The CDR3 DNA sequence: TGCGCCAGCAGCGATGGGCGGGGGGCCTCCTACGAGCAGTACTTC.

CDR3 loop: CASSLTGKETQYF. CDR3 nucleotides: TGTGCCAGTAGTCTGACAGGAAAGGAGACCCAGTACTTC. The genes are TRBV19 and TRBJ2-5, with D tentatively TRBD1 (6 bases). Looked up from germline, CDR1 is LNHDA and CDR2 is SQIVND (reference sequence). The ends were cut back, 5 bases at V and 5 bases at J, with 12 bases in the middle. This CDR3 is 13 amino acids long.

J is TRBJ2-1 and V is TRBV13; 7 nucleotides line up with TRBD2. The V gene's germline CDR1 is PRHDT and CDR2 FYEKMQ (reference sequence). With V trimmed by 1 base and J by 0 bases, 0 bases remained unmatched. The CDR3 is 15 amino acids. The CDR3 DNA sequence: TGTGCCAGCAGCTTAGAGCGGGGCTCCTACAATGAGCAGTTCTTC. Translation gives CASSLERGSYNEQFF.

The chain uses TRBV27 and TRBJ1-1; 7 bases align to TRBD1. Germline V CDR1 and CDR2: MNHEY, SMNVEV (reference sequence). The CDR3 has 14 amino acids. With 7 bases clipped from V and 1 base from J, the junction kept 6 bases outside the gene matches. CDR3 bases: TGTGCCAGCAAACAACAGGGGCCGAACACTGAAGCTTTCTTT. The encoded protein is CASKQQGPNTEAFF.

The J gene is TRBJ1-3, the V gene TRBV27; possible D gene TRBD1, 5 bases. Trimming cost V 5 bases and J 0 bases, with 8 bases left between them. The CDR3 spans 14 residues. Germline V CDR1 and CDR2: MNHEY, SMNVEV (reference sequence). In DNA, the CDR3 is TGTGCCAGCAGTACGGGGACCTCTGGAAACACCATATATTTT. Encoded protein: CASSTGTSGNTIYF.

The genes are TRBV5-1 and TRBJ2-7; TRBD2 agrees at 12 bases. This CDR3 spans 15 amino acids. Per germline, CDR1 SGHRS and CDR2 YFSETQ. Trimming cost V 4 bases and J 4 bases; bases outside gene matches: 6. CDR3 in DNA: TGCGCCAGCAGCCGCGGACTAGCGGGGAAATACGAGCAGTACTTC. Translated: CASSRGLAGKYEQYF.

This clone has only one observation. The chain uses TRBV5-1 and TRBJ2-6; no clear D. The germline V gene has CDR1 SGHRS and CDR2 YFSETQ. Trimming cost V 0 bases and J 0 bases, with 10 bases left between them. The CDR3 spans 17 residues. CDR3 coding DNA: TGCGCCAGCAGCTTGGCCGCCAGCAGCTCTGGGGCCAACGTCCTGACTTTC. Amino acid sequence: CASSLAASSSGANVLTF.

CDR3 sequence: CASSPGQGIGELFF. For the CDR3, the DNA is TGTGCCAGCAGCCCAGGACAGGGAATCGGGGAGCTGTTTTTT. V and J are TRBV3-1 (or the pseudogene TRBV3-2) and TRBJ2-2, with 8 positions matching TRBD1. This CDR3 contains 14 residues. Losses at the gene ends were 4 bases for V and 7 bases for J; bases not matched to a gene: 5. The germline gives CDR1 LGHDT, CDR2 YNNKEL (reference sequence).

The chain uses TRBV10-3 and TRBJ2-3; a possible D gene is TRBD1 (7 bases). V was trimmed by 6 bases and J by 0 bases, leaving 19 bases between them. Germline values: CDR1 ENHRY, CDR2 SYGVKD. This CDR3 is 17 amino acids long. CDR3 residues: CAIRGGTGVTSTDTQYF. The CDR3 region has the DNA TGTGCCATCAGGGGGGGTACAGGGGTAACTAGCACAGATACGCAGTATTTT.

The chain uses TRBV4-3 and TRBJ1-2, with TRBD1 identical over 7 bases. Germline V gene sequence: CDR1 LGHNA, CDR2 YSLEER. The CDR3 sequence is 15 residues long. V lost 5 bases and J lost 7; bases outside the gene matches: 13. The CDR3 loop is CASSKSRGQGSGYTF. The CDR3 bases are TGCGCCAGCAGCAAATCGAGGGGGCAGGGTTCTGGCTACACCTTC.

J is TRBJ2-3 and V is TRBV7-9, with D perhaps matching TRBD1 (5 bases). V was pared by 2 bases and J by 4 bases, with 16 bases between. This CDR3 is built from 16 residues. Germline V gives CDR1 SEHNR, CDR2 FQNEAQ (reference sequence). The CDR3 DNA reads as TGTGCCAGCAGCTTAATGGAAACGCTCAGGGCAGATACGCAGTATTTT. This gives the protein CASSLMETLRADTQYF.

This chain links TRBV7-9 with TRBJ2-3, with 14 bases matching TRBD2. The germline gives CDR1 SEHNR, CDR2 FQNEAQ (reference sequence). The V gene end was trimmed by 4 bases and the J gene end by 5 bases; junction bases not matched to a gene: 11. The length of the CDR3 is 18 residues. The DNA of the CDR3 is TGTGCCAGCAGCTCACCTAGACTAGCGGGGGGGTCGATAGATACGCAGTATTTT. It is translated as CASSSPRLAGGSIDTQYF.

The CDR3 sequence: CASSTDRGFDQPQHF. The DNA of the CDR3 is TGTGCCAGCAGCACGGACAGGGGGTTCGATCAGCCCCAGCATTTT. This chain connects TRBV7-2 to TRBJ1-5, with TRBD1 matching 10 bases. V lost 5 bases, J lost 5 bases, and 6 bases stayed unmatched. The CDR3 contains 15 residues. Germline V gene lookup returns CDR1 SGHTA and CDR2 FQGNSA.

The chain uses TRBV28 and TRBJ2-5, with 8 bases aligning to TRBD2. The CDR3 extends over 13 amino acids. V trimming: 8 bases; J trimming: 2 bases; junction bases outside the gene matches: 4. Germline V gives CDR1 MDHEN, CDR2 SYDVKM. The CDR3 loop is CASRGGPQETQYF. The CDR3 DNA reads TGTGCCAGCCGGGGGGGCCCTCAAGAGACCCAGTACTTC.

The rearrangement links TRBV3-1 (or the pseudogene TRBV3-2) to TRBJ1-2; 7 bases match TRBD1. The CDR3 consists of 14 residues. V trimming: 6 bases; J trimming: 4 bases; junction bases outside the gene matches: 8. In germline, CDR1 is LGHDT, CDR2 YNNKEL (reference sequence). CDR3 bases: TGTGCCAGCAGTCTTCAACAGGGGATCTATGGCTACACCTTC. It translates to CASSLQQGIYGYTF.

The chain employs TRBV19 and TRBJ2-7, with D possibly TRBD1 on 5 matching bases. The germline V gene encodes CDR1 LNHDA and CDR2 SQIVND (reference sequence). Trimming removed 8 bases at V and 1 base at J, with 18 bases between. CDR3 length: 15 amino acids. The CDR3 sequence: CASQTRRSGSYEQYF. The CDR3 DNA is TGTGCCAGTCAGACCCGGAGATCAGGGTCCTACGAGCAGTACTTC.